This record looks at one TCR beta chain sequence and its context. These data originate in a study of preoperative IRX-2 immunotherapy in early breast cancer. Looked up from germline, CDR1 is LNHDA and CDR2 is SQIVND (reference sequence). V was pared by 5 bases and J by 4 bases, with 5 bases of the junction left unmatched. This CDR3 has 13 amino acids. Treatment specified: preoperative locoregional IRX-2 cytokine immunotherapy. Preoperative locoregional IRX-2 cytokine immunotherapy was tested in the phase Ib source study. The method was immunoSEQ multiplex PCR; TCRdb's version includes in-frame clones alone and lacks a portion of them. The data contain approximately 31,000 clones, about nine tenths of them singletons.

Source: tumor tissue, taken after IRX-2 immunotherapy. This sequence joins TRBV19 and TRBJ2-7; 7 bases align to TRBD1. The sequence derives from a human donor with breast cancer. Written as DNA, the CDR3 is TGTGCCAGTAGTGGGCGACAGGGTTACGAGCAGTACTTC. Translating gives CASSGRQGYEQYF.